These T cell receptor beta chains were read from a single sample in a study of identical twins. TCRdb recomputed calls from the 5' RACE reads with MiXCR, one row per CDR3 protein. The table shows under 1 million distinct CDR3 sequences, with 12% occurring only once. This sample was shared with a second study, whose subject was yellow fever vaccine responses in identical twins.

The material sequenced was PBMCs. These receptors were collected from a woman aged 18-29 years in good health. The CDR3 runs from the conserved cysteine through the conserved F or W. Each record gives: J gene, clone size, V gene, D gene, CDR3 DNA, CDR3 protein. D genes are given only for firm matches. A clone size is listed for some rows: how often the clone was seen (once, few, many), or a class if it is expanded.

TRBJ2-1 | few | TRBV11-2 | TRBD2 | TGTGCCAGCAGCTTAGTAGGGATCGGGACTACGAGTGAGCAGTTCTTC | CASSLVGIGTTSEQFF
TRBJ1-2 | . | TRBV24-1 | . | TGTGCCACCAGCCCCCGTGTCGGGGGAGAACGGGGCTACACCTTC | CATSPRVGGERGYTF
TRBJ1-5 | few | TRBV11-2 | . | TGTGCCAGCAGCGTCGGGGTTTTTGGCAATCAGCCCCAGCATTTT | CASSVGVFGNQPQHF
TRBJ2-6 | . | TRBV14 | TRBD2 | TGTGCCAGCAGCCAAAGACTAGCGGGCAGCTCTGGGGCCAACGTCCTGACTTTC | CASSQRLAGSSGANVLTF
TRBJ2-1 | . | TRBV13 | . | TGTGCCAGCAGCACTCCAGGGGGGACGGGAAACAATGAGCAGTTCTTC | CASSTPGGTGNNEQFF
TRBJ1-2 | few | TRBV5-1 | . | TGCGCCAGCAGCTTGGAACGGCAGCATGGCTACACCTTC | CASSLERQHGYTF
TRBJ2-5 | many | TRBV20-1 | TRBD2 | TGCAGTGCCCGAACTAGCGGGAGCCCCCAAGAGACCCAGTACTTC | CSARTSGSPQETQYF
TRBJ2-1 | many | TRBV10-3 | TRBD2 | TGTGCCATCAGTGAGTCTAGCGGGATTAGGGTCGATGAGCAGTTCTTC | CAISESSGIRVDEQFF
TRBJ2-7 | . | TRBV7-9 | TRBD1 | TGTGCCACGCGTACCGGGACAGAAGTGTCTCAGTACTTC | CATRTGTEVSQYF
TRBJ1-1 | . | TRBV7-8 | . | TGTGCCAGCAGCTTAGATCAGGGTTTGATGAACACTGAAGCTTTCTTT | CASSLDQGLMNTEAFF
TRBJ2-1 | . | TRBV29-1 | TRBD1 | TGCAGCGTCCCAACCGACAGGGGCCCTGAGCAGTTCTTC | CSVPTDRGPEQFF
TRBJ2-3 | . | TRBV12-3/TRBV12-4 | . | TGTGCCAGCAGCCTTAGGGTCAGGAATACGAAGTATTTT | CASSLRVRNTKYF
TRBJ2-1 | . | TRBV19 | . | TGTGCCAGTAAGCCCAATACCTTTAGCGGATACTCCTACAATGAGCAGTTCTTC | CASKPNTFSGYSYNEQFF
TRBJ2-7 | . | TRBV12-3/TRBV12-4 | TRBD2 | TGTGCCAGCAGTTCCCGGGGGGGAGACTTCTACGAGCAGTACTTC | CASSSRGGDFYEQYF
TRBJ2-2 | . | TRBV10-3 | . | TGTGCCATCACCCCAGGACCTAACACCGGGGAGCTGTTTTTT | CAITPGPNTGELFF
TRBJ1-1 | few | TRBV12-3/TRBV12-4 | . | TGTGCCAGCAGTTTTTGGGAGGACACTGAAGCTTTCTTT | CASSFWEDTEAFF
TRBJ2-3 | many | TRBV28 | TRBD1 | TGTGCCAGCAGAAGACAGGGGGGAGTAGATACGCAGTATTTT | CASRRQGGVDTQYF
TRBJ2-1 | many | TRBV12-3/TRBV12-4 | TRBD2 | TGTGCCAGCAGTAGGACTAGCGGGAGGGCAGGGTACAATGAGCAGTTCTTC | CASSRTSGRAGYNEQFF
TRBJ2-7 | few | TRBV29-1 | . | TGCAGCGCCACAGGGTACTACGAGCAGTACTTC | CSATGYYEQYF
TRBJ2-1 | . | TRBV6-6 | . | TGTGCCAGCAGTTCGGAAAACAGGAATGAGCAGTTCTTC | CASSSENRNEQFF
TRBJ1-3 | . | TRBV11-1 | . | TGTGCCAGCAGCTTAATGGGCCCCTCTGGAAACACCATATATTTT | CASSLMGPSGNTIYF
TRBJ2-1 | few | TRBV20-1 | TRBD2 | TGCAGTGCTAGTGTAGCGGGAGGGCACGGGCAGTTCTTC | CSASVAGGHGQFF
TRBJ1-1 | many | TRBV12-3/TRBV12-4 | . | TGTGCCAGCAGTGCAAACACTGAAGCTTTCTTT | CASSANTEAFF
TRBJ1-1 | few | TRBV10-3 | . | TGTGCCATCAGTGACAACGGATTGAACACTGAAGCTTTCTTT | CAISDNGLNTEAFF
TRBJ2-2 | few | TRBV2 | . | TGTGCCAGCAGTGACGGTGCCGCGGGGACCGGGGAGCTGTTTTTT | CASSDGAAGTGELFF
TRBJ2-1 | . | TRBV7-3 | TRBD2 | TGTGCCAGCAGCTTAAGGCCCGGGGGAGCGGGAGTTTACAATGAGCAGTTCTTC | CASSLRPGGAGVYNEQFF
TRBJ1-1 | . | TRBV9 | . | TGTGCCAGCAGCGTAGATGAGAACACTGAAGCTTTCTTT | CASSVDENTEAFF
TRBJ2-1 | many | TRBV3-1 | TRBD2 | TGTGCCAGCAGCCAAGATGTCGGGAGGAGGGGCAATGAGCAGTTCTTC | CASSQDVGRRGNEQFF
TRBJ2-5 | few | TRBV7-6 | TRBD2 | TGTGCCAGCAGCTTAGTTTCTAGCGGGGACTCAAAGACCCAGTACTTC | CASSLVSSGDSKTQYF
TRBJ2-5 | once | TRBV7-9 | . | TGTGCCAGCAGGATAAGCGGCCAAGAGACCCAGTACTTC | CASRISGQETQYF
TRBJ2-3 | . | TRBV4-2 | TRBD1 | TGTGCCAGCAGCCATTCAACAGGGGCTAGCACAGATACGCAGTATTTT | CASSHSTGASTDTQYF
TRBJ1-2 | . | TRBV7-8 | . | TGTGCCAGCAGCCAACAAAATTTAGTGGTTCGGTATGGCTACACCTTC | CASSQQNLVVRYGYTF
TRBJ2-7 | few | TRBV28 | . | TGTGCCAGTGTGCAGGGATCCCACGAGCAGTACTTC | CASVQGSHEQYF
TRBJ1-1 | few | TRBV2 | . | TGTGCCAGCAGTGAGTTCACTGAAGCTTTCTTT | CASSEFTEAFF